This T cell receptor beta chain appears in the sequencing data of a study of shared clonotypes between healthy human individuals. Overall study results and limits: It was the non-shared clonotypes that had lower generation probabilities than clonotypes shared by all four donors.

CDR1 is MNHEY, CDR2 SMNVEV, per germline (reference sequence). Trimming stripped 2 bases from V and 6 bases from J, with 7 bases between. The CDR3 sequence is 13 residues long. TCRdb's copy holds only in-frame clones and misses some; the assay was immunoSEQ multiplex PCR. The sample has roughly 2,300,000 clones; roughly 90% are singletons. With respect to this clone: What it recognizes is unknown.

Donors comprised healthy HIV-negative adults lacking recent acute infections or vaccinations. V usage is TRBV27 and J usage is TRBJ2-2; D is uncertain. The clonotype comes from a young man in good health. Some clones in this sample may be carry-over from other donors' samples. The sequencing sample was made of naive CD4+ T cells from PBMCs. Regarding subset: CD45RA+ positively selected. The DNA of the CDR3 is TGTGCCAGCAGTTTACGGGTTTCCGGGGAGCTGTTTTTT. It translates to CASSLRVSGELFF.